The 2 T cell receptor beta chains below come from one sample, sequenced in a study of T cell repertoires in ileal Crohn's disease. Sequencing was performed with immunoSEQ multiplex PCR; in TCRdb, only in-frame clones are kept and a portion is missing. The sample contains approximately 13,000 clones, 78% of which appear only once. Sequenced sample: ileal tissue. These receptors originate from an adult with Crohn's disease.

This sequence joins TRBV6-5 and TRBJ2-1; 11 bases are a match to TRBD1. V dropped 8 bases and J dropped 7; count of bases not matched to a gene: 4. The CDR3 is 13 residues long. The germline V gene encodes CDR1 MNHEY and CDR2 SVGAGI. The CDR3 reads CASGGQGVNEQFF. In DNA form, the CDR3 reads TGTGCCAGCGGGGGACAGGGGGTTAATGAGCAGTTCTTC.

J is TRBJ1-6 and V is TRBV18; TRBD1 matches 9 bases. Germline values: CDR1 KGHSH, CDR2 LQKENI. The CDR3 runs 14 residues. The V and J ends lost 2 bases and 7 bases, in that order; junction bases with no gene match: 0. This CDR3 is CASSPDRGNSPLHF. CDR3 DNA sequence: TGTGCCAGCTCACCAGACAGGGGGAATTCACCCCTCCACTTT.